Listed here are 13 T cell receptor beta chains from one sample, sequenced in a study of blood T cell repertoires in COVID-19. Clones were read by immunoSEQ multiplex PCR, and TCRdb kept only the in-frame ones, dropping some. The table shows around 300,000 clones, with around 90% occurring only once. Sequencing was done on a sample of peripheral blood. These receptors all come from a woman in her thirties or forties who had recovered from COVID-19.

The chain employs TRBV7-2 and TRBJ2-2; weak D call: TRBD1 (8 bases). There are 16 residues in the CDR3. V gave up 3 bases and J gave up 7 bases, with 18 bases separating them. CDR1 SGHTA and CDR2 FQGNSA come from the germline V gene. The CDR3 here is CASSFQQGGIGGELFF. The CDR3 coding sequence is TGTGCCAGCAGCTTCCAACAGGGGGGGATCGGCGGGGAGCTGTTTTTT.

The chain joins TRBV4-1 to TRBJ2-1, with TRBD2 matching 8 bases. Germline assignment: CDR1 MGHRA and CDR2 YSYEKL. The CDR3 spans 17 residues. V lost 7 bases and J lost 0; bases outside the gene matches: 11. CDR3: CASNGVAGTSSYNEQFF. The DNA of the CDR3 is TGCGCCAGCAATGGAGTAGCGGGGACGAGCTCCTACAATGAGCAGTTCTTC.

V gene TRBV7-9 combines with J gene TRBJ2-5; 8 bases are a match to TRBD2. Germline CDR1 reads SEHNR; CDR2 reads FQNEAQ (reference sequence). CDR3 size: 14 residues. V was clipped by 5 bases and J by 5 bases; unmatched bases: 7. CDR3 amino acids: CASSVSGTLETQYF. The CDR3 DNA reads TGTGCCAGCAGCGTTAGCGGGACACTGGAGACCCAGTACTTC.

This chain links TRBV11-2 with TRBJ2-5; D is unclear. CDR1 is SGHAT, CDR2 FQNNGV, per germline. V was trimmed by 7 bases and J by 4 bases, leaving 13 bases between them. CDR3 size: 13 residues. The CDR3 bases are TGTGCCAGCACAGAGAGGCCCGGAGAGACCCAGTACTTC. This translates into CASTERPGETQYF.

The V gene is TRBV7-3, the J gene TRBJ1-6; 7 bases match TRBD1. V trimming: 0 bases; J trimming: 3 bases; junction bases outside the gene matches: 8. This CDR3 contains 18 residues. Germline CDR1 reads SGHTA; CDR2 reads FQGTGA. CDR3 DNA: TGTGCCAGCAGCTTAACCCCGGCAGGGGGAGGCTATAATTCACCCCTCCACTTT. It is translated as CASSLTPAGGGYNSPLHF.

This clone came up once. The chain links TRBV3-1 (or the pseudogene TRBV3-2) to TRBJ1-6; 8 nucleotides line up with TRBD1. The CDR3 spans 15 residues. With V trimmed by 4 bases and J by 5 bases, 4 bases remained unmatched. From germline, CDR1 is LGHDT and CDR2 YNNKEL (reference sequence). The CDR3 nucleotides are TGTGCCAGCAGCCCCAGACAGGGGAATAATTCACCCCTCCACTTT. It encodes CASSPRQGNNSPLHF.

V gene TRBV7-2 combines with J gene TRBJ2-7, with 7 bases fitting TRBD1. The length of the CDR3 is 18 residues. V trimming: 2 bases; J trimming: 2 bases; junction bases outside the gene matches: 15. Germline V CDR1 and CDR2: SGHTA, FQGNSA. The CDR3 reads CASSLKGASFSLTYEQYF. The DNA of the CDR3 is TGTGCCAGCAGCTTAAAGGGGGCGAGTTTCTCTCTTACCTACGAGCAGTACTTC.

This chain links TRBV9 with TRBJ2-7, with 8 bases that match TRBD1. After removal of 4 bases from V and 3 bases from J, the junction contained 6 bases not matched to a gene. Germline V lookup: CDR1 SGDLS, CDR2 YYNGEE. The CDR3 spans 14 residues. The CDR3 loop is CASSTQTGDYEQYF. Written as DNA, the CDR3 is TGTGCCAGCAGCACCCAGACAGGGGACTACGAGCAGTACTTC. Together with reference TRBV9 and TRBJ2-7, the CDR3 gives the full variable domain: DSGVTQTPKHLITATGQRVTLRCSPRSGDLSVYWYQQSLDQGLQFLIQYYNGEERAKGNILERFSAQQFPDLHSELNLSSLELGDSALYFCASSTQTGDYEQYFGPGTRLTVT.

The chain recombines TRBV21-1 with TRBJ2-2; the table gives TRBD2 as D, unverified against the DNA. TRBV21-1 is labeled a pseudogene. This CDR3 is built from 16 residues. CDR3: CASSKVAGMNTGELFF. The CDR3 bases are TGTGCCAGCAGCAAAGTAGCGGGGATGAACACCGGGGAGCTGTTTTTT.

CDR3 DNA: TGTGCCAGCAGTTTCTCGGCGGCCGGGGAGCTGTTTTTT. Amino acids: CASSFSAAGELFF. This chain uses TRBV12-3 or TRBV12-4 with TRBJ2-2; D not resolved. V was clipped by 3 bases and J by 6 bases, with 8 bases between them. The CDR3 extends over 13 amino acids.

The chain couples TRBV5-1 to TRBJ1-2, with TRBD1 as a possible D gene (5 bases). This CDR3 region has 14 residues. Trimming removed 4 bases from V and 6 bases from J, with 16 bases in between. Germline assignment: CDR1 SGHRS and CDR2 YFSETQ. For the CDR3, the DNA is TGCGCCAGCAGCGCGGCCGGGACTGTCAATGGCTACACCTTC. Encoded protein: CASSAAGTVNGYTF.

The chain recombines TRBV6-5 with TRBJ1-1; D is ambiguous. The length of the CDR3 is 15 residues. Germline V gene data show CDR1 as MNHEY and CDR2 as SVGAGI. Trimming pared 8 bases from V and 0 bases from J, leaving 16 bases between. The CDR3 DNA sequence: TGTGCCAGCCGGCCCTTAGCGGCTATGAACACTGAAGCTTTCTTT. It specifies CASRPLAAMNTEAFF.

This sequence joins TRBV7-9 and TRBJ1-5; D is uncertain. Looked up from germline, CDR1 is SEHNR and CDR2 is FQNEAQ (reference sequence). Trimming stripped 5 bases from V and 7 bases from J, with 9 bases between. This CDR3 is built from 12 residues. The CDR3 sequence is CASSHLGQPQHF. The CDR3 nucleotides are TGTGCCAGCAGCCACCTCGGGCAGCCCCAGCATTTT.